This T cell receptor (beta chain) was identified during a study of cytomegalovirus exposure and HLA in healthy donors. Study conclusions and caveats: According to a later analysis, donors in an Asian-associated ancestry cluster reportedly had fewer N-insertions than the approximately 730-donor mean.

60 Vbeta and 13 Jbeta primers were used in PCR. Sequencing was performed with immunoSEQ multiplex PCR; in TCRdb, only in-frame clones are kept and a portion is missing. This sample contains 150,000 or so clones. About this clone: The antigen remains undetermined.

Germline CDR1 LNHDA, CDR2 SQIVND (reference sequence). The CDR3 contains 18 residues. The germline V and J ends were trimmed by 5 bases and 0 bases, with 19 bases remaining between them. The receptor was isolated from a man younger than 45 in good health and CMV-seronegative. The chain uses TRBV19 and TRBJ2-2; D call uncertain. The specimen was PBMCs. The CDR3 loop reads CASSLPALGQSNTGELFF. The CDR3 DNA reads TGTGCCAGTAGTTTACCCGCCCTTGGCCAGTCGAACACCGGGGAGCTGTTTTTT.